The 13 T cell receptor beta chains below were found in one sample sequenced in a study of T cell responses to AZD1222 COVID-19 vaccine. TCRdb keeps only in-frame clones here, not all; method: immunoSEQ multiplex PCR. The data contain 150,000 to 200,000 clones, around 86% of them singletons. Sequenced material: peripheral blood, taken on day 0 of MenACWY control vaccination. These TCRs come from an adult in good health.

This clone was picked up a small number of times. V usage is TRBV28 and J usage is TRBJ2-7; the match to TRBD1 covers 11 bases. The germline CDR1 and CDR2 sequences are MDHEN and SYDVKM. V was pared by 8 bases and J by 2 bases, with 8 bases of the junction left unmatched. The CDR3 sequence is 15 residues long. The DNA for the CDR3 is TGTGCCAGCGGACCCGGGACAGGGGGAACCTACGAGCAGTACTTC. Residues: CASGPGTGGTYEQYF. Complete variable domain (other parts from reference TRBV28 and TRBJ2-7): DVKVTQSSRYLVKRTGEKVFLECVQDMDHENMFWYRQDPGLGLRLIYFSYDVKMKEKGDIPEGYSVSREKKERFSLILESASTNQTSMYLCASGPGTGGTYEQYFGPGTRLTVT.

The J gene is TRBJ1-2, the V gene TRBV19, with D tentatively TRBD1 (5 bases). In germline, CDR1 is LNHDA, CDR2 SQIVND (reference sequence). V dropped 5 bases and J dropped 6 bases, with 13 bases sitting between them. The CDR3 has 13 residues. The CDR3 region has the DNA TGTGCCAGTAGTGGGGCCCGGGCCGATGGCTACACCTTC. Translating it yields CASSGARADGYTF.

This rearrangement joins TRBV29-1 to TRBJ2-7; D uncertain. The CDR3 extends over 11 amino acids. V was pared by 0 bases and J by 5 bases, with 5 bases between. Germline loops: CDR1 SQVTM, CDR2 ANQGSEA. CDR3 DNA: TGCAGCGTTGAAGATCGCCACGAGCAGTACTTC. The encoded protein is CSVEDRHEQYF.

The rearrangement joins TRBV5-1 to TRBJ2-6; D remains unclear. Trimming cost V 0 bases and J 2 bases, with 6 bases left between them. Germline assignment: CDR1 SGHRS and CDR2 YFSETQ. CDR3 size: 15 residues. The CDR3 reads CASSLGWAGANVLTF. Written as DNA, the CDR3 is TGCGCCAGCAGCTTGGGGTGGGCTGGGGCCAACGTCCTGACTTTC.

This sequence joins TRBV3-1 (or the pseudogene TRBV3-2) and TRBJ1-6; D is ambiguous. The CDR3 length is 13 residues. Germline V gives CDR1 LGHDT, CDR2 YNNKEL (reference sequence). Trimming removed 4 bases from V and 8 bases from J, with 9 bases in between. CDR3 nucleotide sequence: TGTGCCAGCAGCCCGAGGGAGCATTCACCCCTCCACTTT. Translation gives CASSPREHSPLHF.

The chain is built from TRBV27 and TRBJ2-7, with D tentatively TRBD2 (5 bases). Germline lookup yields CDR1 MNHEY and CDR2 SMNVEV (reference sequence). CDR3 length: 15 residues. Trimming removed 2 bases at V and 3 bases at J, with 14 bases between. The CDR3: CASSLGGRWGYEQYF. The CDR3 DNA is TGTGCCAGCAGTTTAGGCGGGCGGTGGGGCTACGAGCAGTACTTC.

The rearrangement joins TRBV6-5 to TRBJ1-2; D is perhaps TRBD1 (5 bases). V gave up 7 bases and J gave up 7 bases, with 13 bases separating them. The CDR3 length is 12 residues. Looked up from germline, CDR1 is MNHEY and CDR2 is SVGAGI. The CDR3 DNA sequence: TGTGCCAGCAAAGACAGTTTTCGTGGCTACACCTTC. Translating it yields CASKDSFRGYTF.

The V call is TRBV4-2, the J call TRBJ2-5, with 9 bases lining up with TRBD2. With V trimmed by 1 base and J by 0 bases, 3 bases remained unmatched. This CDR3 contains 16 residues. Germline V CDR1 and CDR2: LGHNA, YNFKEQ. The CDR3 sequence: CASSQVVAGDQETQYF. For the CDR3, the DNA is TGTGCCAGCAGCCAAGTGGTAGCGGGAGACCAAGAGACCCAGTACTTC.

The chain couples TRBV5-1 to TRBJ2-2, with TRBD2 matching over 10 bases. Germline CDR1 and CDR2: SGHRS and YFSETQ. The trim removed 0 bases at V and 7 bases at J, leaving 6 bases unmatched. The CDR3 consists of 16 residues. The CDR3 spells CASSLERGGRSGELFF. CDR3 bases: TGCGCCAGCAGCTTGGAGCGGGGGGGCCGTAGCGGGGAGCTGTTTTTT.

The chain joins TRBV10-3 to TRBJ2-1; TRBD2 matches 13 bases. V trimming: 2 bases; J trimming: 1 base; junction bases outside the gene matches: 2. This CDR3 is 17 amino acids long. Germline V gene sequence: CDR1 ENHRY, CDR2 SYGVKD. CDR3 sequence: CAISETSGRGSYNEQFF. In DNA form, the CDR3 reads TGTGCCATCAGTGAGACTAGCGGGAGGGGGTCCTACAATGAGCAGTTCTTC.

The rearrangement uses TRBV19 and TRBJ2-7; weak D call: TRBD1 (6 bases). CDR3 length equals 17 residues. The germline gives CDR1 LNHDA, CDR2 SQIVND (reference sequence). Trimming took off 4 bases at V and 0 bases at J, with 19 bases between the two ends. The DNA for the CDR3 is TGTGCCAGTAGTAACCCCTCTTCAGGGGCAAGCTCCTACGAGCAGTACTTC. It encodes CASSNPSSGASSYEQYF.

The rearrangement links TRBV2 to TRBJ1-3; TRBD1 matches 8 bases. Losses at the gene ends were 3 bases for V and 6 bases for J; bases not matched to a gene: 10. Germline values: CDR1 SNHLY, CDR2 FYNNEI. There are 16 residues in the CDR3. CDR3 bases: TGTGCCAGCAGTGAGTGGACAGGGCAAAGCTCAAACACCATATATTTT. This gives the protein CASSEWTGQSSNTIYF.

This rearrangement joins TRBV11-2 to TRBJ1-3; D remains ambiguous. Germline loops: CDR1 SGHAT, CDR2 FQNNGV. Trimming cost V 5 bases and J 0 bases, with 5 bases left between them. CDR3 length: 13 residues. The CDR3, as DNA: TGTGCCAGCAGCCCCAGCTCTGGAAACACCATATATTTT. Encoded protein: CASSPSSGNTIYF.